The sequence of this TCR beta chain was determined in a study of blood T cell repertoires in COVID-19. Study at large: Sites in the United States, Italy and Spain provided acute and convalescent COVID-19 samples. From T cells, B-cell-depleted T cells, or PBMCs came the material, which was cDNA or gDNA.

Germline values: CDR1 MNHNY, CDR2 SVGAGI (reference sequence). V lost 6 bases, J lost 7 bases, and 14 bases stayed unmatched. The CDR3 length is 16 residues. Under the authors' procedure: By means of reference gene primer amplification, nucleated cell counts were estimated. Sequencing used immunoSEQ multiplex PCR; TCRdb keeps in-frame clones, though not all of them. The V and J calls and the clone size are those of that table, but D and trimming were determined from the DNA. The sample holds approximately 460,000 clones, 89% seen once. Patients at the Seattle site were enrolled during active infection and followed longitudinally.

This chain connects TRBV6-6 to TRBJ1-3, with 8 bases lining up with TRBD1. The sequenced sample consisted of peripheral blood. The sequence was obtained from a man between 18 and 29 years old with COVID-19, enrolled during active disease. Written as DNA, the CDR3 is TGTGCCAGCAGGAAAGCCGGACAGGGCACTCAGAACACCATATATTTT. Amino acid sequence: CASRKAGQGTQNTIYF.